These 5 T cell receptor beta chains were all obtained from the same sample, sequenced in a study of control samples from healthy donors and cancer patients. The data were produced by immunoSEQ multiplex PCR, yet TCRdb's version contains in-frame clones alone and is incomplete. The repertoire has 100,000 to 120,000 clones, approximately 87% of them found once; the top ten carry roughly 3.5%. Input material: PBMCs. The receptors shown here come from a woman aged 60-75 years with lung cancer.

The chain recombines TRBV9 with TRBJ2-5, with TRBD2 identical over 7 bases. The CDR3 is 19 residues long. Germline trimming cut 3 bases from V and 0 bases from J; bases unmatched to any gene: 17. The germline CDR1 and CDR2 sequences are SGDLS and YYNGEE. The CDR3 DNA reads as TGTGCCAGCAGCGGGGGTGCGGGGGTCAATAGGTACTACCAAGAGACCCAGTACTTC. Translating gives CASSGGAGVNRYYQETQYF.

The chain employs TRBV4-3 and TRBJ2-5; D gene uncertain. Germline values: CDR1 LGHNA, CDR2 YSLEER. This CDR3 contains 14 residues. Trimming cost V 2 bases and J 2 bases, with 9 bases left between them. The CDR3 DNA reads TGCGCCAGCAGCCAAAACAGAGAGCAAGAGACCCAGTACTTC. This encodes CASSQNREQETQYF.

The chain is built from TRBV18 and TRBJ2-6; no firm D call. Germline V gives CDR1 KGHSH, CDR2 LQKENI. This CDR3 comprises 15 residues. V was trimmed by 2 bases and J by 1 base, leaving 6 bases between them. The CDR3 nucleotides read TGTGCCAGCTCACCAGGATGGTCTGGGGCCAACGTCCTGACTTTC. Translating it yields CASSPGWSGANVLTF.

The rearrangement joins TRBV11-3 to TRBJ1-1; a possible D gene is TRBD1 (5 bases). V was cut by 5 bases and J by 1 base, with 8 bases left in between. The CDR3 length is 13 residues. Germline CDR1 reads SGHNT; CDR2 reads YENEEA. Written as DNA, the CDR3 is TGTGCCAGCAGCGGTCAGGGGAACACTGAAGCTTTCTTT. It translates to CASSGQGNTEAFF.

A single count supports this clone. This rearrangement joins TRBV18 to TRBJ2-7; 8 bases are shared with TRBD2. Trimming at V came to 3 bases and at J to 2 bases, leaving 6 bases not matched to a gene. The CDR3 has 15 amino acids. Germline V CDR1 and CDR2: KGHSH, LQKENI. DNA for the CDR3: TGTGCCAGCTCACCGGGGGGACTAGGGGCCTACGAGCAGTACTTC. Its translation: CASSPGGLGAYEQYF.